This TCR beta chain was captured in a study of T cell repertoires in cytomegalovirus infection. On the study more broadly: Public signatures in TCR beta pointed to CMV infection and matching HLA type. Study conclusions and caveats: The ex vivo response showed dominance by HLA-C-restricted CMV-specific TCR beta clonotypes. Totalled public TCR beta family frequency picked out people who carried CMV plus the relevant HLA.

This clonotype has a count of ten or more. Antigen specificity is unknown. TCRdb reprocessed the reads with MiXCR, giving one entry per CDR3 protein. The table shows 150,000 to 200,000 distinct CDR3 sequences, with roughly an eighth occurring only once. The CDR3 has 16 amino acids. V was pared by 4 bases and J by 1 base, with 4 bases of the junction left unmatched. Per germline, CDR1 SGHVS and CDR2 FQNEAQ. The clonotype comes from a human donor in good health (CMV status not recorded). Some clones in this sample may be carry-over from other donors' samples. The chain employs TRBV7-8 and TRBJ2-2, with 9 bases that match TRBD1. Material for sequencing was PBMCs. CDR3 amino acids: CASSSGQGRNTGELFF. The CDR3, as DNA: TGTGCCAGCAGCTCCGGACAGGGGCGGAACACCGGGGAGCTGTTTTTT.